This T cell receptor beta chain was retrieved from a study of T cells in Graves' hyperthyroidism and ophthalmopathy. Overall study findings and caveats: A 13 V-J signature model discriminated ophthalmopathy versus stable hyperthyroidism. Most thyroid clonotypes expanded above 0.001 appeared in blood too.

Regarding this clonotype: The antigen remains unidentified.

With V trimmed by 1 base and J by 5 bases, 5 bases remained unmatched. Germline V gene sequence: CDR1 GTSNPN, CDR2 SVGIG (reference sequence). This CDR3 region has 15 residues. RNA transcripts served as the template for amplifying TCR beta CDR3 regions. Using the HTBI primer set, a first-round RT-PCR was run on the TCR CDR3. TCRdb processed the multiplex PCR reads anew with MiXCR; each CDR3 protein has one entry. The table lists 300,000 to 450,000 distinct CDR3 sequences, approximately 15% of them singletons. V is TRBV30 and J is TRBJ1-4, with 9 nucleotides matching TRBD1. The sequenced sample was blood. The origin of this receptor is an older woman with Graves' hyperthyroidism. In nucleotides, the CDR3 is TGTGCCTGGAGTGCCCGGGGACAGGGAAATGAAAAACTGTTTTTT. Translated, it gives CAWSARGQGNEKLFF.